The 31 T cell receptor beta chains below come from one sample, sequenced in a study of OX40 agonist ivuxolimab in advanced cancers. Profiled with immunoSEQ multiplex PCR; TCRdb holds only in-frame clones, not every one. The sample consists of more than 65,000 clones, around 80% of them appearing once. Sequencing was performed on CD4+ or CD8+ T cells sorted from blood, taken in a trial of the OX40 agonist ivuxolimab. These receptors were taken from an adult with an advanced solid tumor such as melanoma, head and neck, liver or kidney cancer.

The chain uses TRBV11-1 and TRBJ2-1; D is unresolved. V was trimmed by 10 bases and J by 0 bases, leaving 13 bases between them. Germline-derived CDR1 and CDR2 are SGHAT and FQDESV (reference sequence). The CDR3 totals 14 residues. This chain's CDR3 is CATRRGSSYNEQFF. The DNA for the CDR3 is TGTGCCACCCGGCGCGGTAGCTCCTACAATGAGCAGTTCTTC.

This clone occurred a few times. The chain couples TRBV6-5 to TRBJ1-3, with D perhaps TRBD1 (5 bases). CDR3 length: 16 amino acids. V shed 0 bases and J shed 3 bases, with 12 bases lying between them. Germline V CDR1 and CDR2: MNHEY, SVGAGI. The CDR3 nucleotides are TGTGCCAGCAGTTACTCGGGACCATTAGGTGGAAACACCATATATTTT. Translating it yields CASSYSGPLGGNTIYF.

V is TRBV9 and J is TRBJ2-7; 7 nucleotides match TRBD2. CDR3 length: 14 amino acids. Germline loops: CDR1 SGDLS, CDR2 YYNGEE. V lost 0 bases to trimming and J lost 5 bases; unmatched junction nucleotides: 5. CDR3 protein: CASSVGVGGDEQYF. The CDR3, as DNA: TGTGCCAGCAGCGTAGGGGTGGGGGGGGACGAGCAGTACTTC.

The chain carries TRBV18 and TRBJ1-3; 9 bases fit TRBD1. The germline CDR1 and CDR2 sequences are KGHSH and LQKENI. The CDR3 loop spans 16 amino acids. Germline trimming cut 2 bases from V and 4 bases from J; bases unmatched to any gene: 6. CDR3 DNA sequence: TGTGCCAGCTCACCATCCGCTACAGGGGGCGGAAACACCATATATTTT. Protein sequence: CASSPSATGGGNTIYF.

The V and J genes are TRBV5-1 and TRBJ1-1; 7 bases are a match to TRBD1. V dropped 4 bases and J dropped 0; count of bases not matched to a gene: 9. The CDR3 is 16 amino acids. Per the germline V gene, CDR1 is SGHRS and CDR2 is YFSETQ. The CDR3 DNA sequence: TGCGCCAGCAGCCCCGGGTCGGGACAGTTGAACACTGAAGCTTTCTTT. It codes for CASSPGSGQLNTEAFF.

This chain uses TRBV7-9 with TRBJ1-2; 9 bases line up with TRBD1. V lost 5 bases to trimming and J lost 7 bases; unmatched junction nucleotides: 11. Germline V gives CDR1 SEHNR, CDR2 FQNEAQ (reference sequence). This CDR3 region has 15 residues. This chain's CDR3 is CASSPVVGQGSGYTF. Here the CDR3 DNA reads TGTGCCAGCAGCCCAGTGGTGGGACAGGGTTCTGGCTACACCTTC.

The rearrangement uses TRBV5-5 and TRBJ2-7; a weak D match, TRBD1 (5 bases). CDR1 and CDR2 (germline): SGHKS, YYEKEE (reference sequence). Trimming took 0 bases from V and 3 from J, leaving 13 bases between them. The CDR3 runs to 15 residues. The CDR3 loop reads CASSLGAGLDYEQYF. CDR3 nucleotide sequence: TGTGCCAGCAGCTTGGGGGCAGGGCTTGACTACGAGCAGTACTTC. The full variable domain, its missing parts supplied by reference TRBV5-5 and TRBJ2-7, is DAGVTQSPTHLIKTRGQQVTLRCSPISGHKSVSWYQQVLGQGPQFIFQYYEKEERGRGNFPDRFSARQFPNYSSELNVNALLLGDSALYLCASSLGAGLDYEQYFGPGTRLTVT.

This clone was counted only a few times. V and J are TRBV18 and TRBJ1-5, with D tentatively TRBD1 (5 bases). The CDR3 sequence is 15 residues long. Looked up from germline, CDR1 is KGHSH and CDR2 is LQKENI. V lost 8 bases and J 2 bases, leaving 16 bases between the germline ends. CDR3: CASKSGGGGNQPQHF. The CDR3 bases are TGTGCCAGCAAATCGGGGGGAGGGGGCAATCAGCCCCAGCATTTT.

The genes are TRBV5-1 and TRBJ2-3; 8 bases match TRBD2. Trimming took 0 bases from V and 0 from J; bases not matched to a gene: 12. Looked up from germline, CDR1 is SGHRS and CDR2 is YFSETQ. The CDR3 runs 19 residues. The CDR3: CASSLGRLAGSYSTDTQYF. CDR3 coding DNA: TGCGCCAGCAGCTTGGGGCGCCTAGCGGGTTCATACAGCACAGATACGCAGTATTTT.

The chain employs TRBV7-7 and TRBJ2-3; 8 nucleotides line up with TRBD2. The trim removed 5 bases at V and 4 bases at J, leaving 14 bases unmatched. The CDR3 length is 17 residues. In germline, CDR1 is SSHAT, CDR2 FNYEAQ (reference sequence). The CDR3 bases are TGTGCCAGCAGCCATGGCCACAGCGGGAGTTGGGCAGATACGCAGTATTTT. This encodes CASSHGHSGSWADTQYF.

This clone occurred many times. The V call is TRBV4-3, the J call TRBJ2-3, with 7 bases identical to TRBD1. The CDR3 length is 15 residues. V lost 4 bases to trimming and J lost 6 bases; unmatched junction nucleotides: 10. Germline V gene lookup returns CDR1 LGHNA and CDR2 YSLEER. As DNA, the CDR3 is TGCGCCAGCAGCCCTGAGGGACAGCCTAGGGATACGCAGTATTTT. This codes for CASSPEGQPRDTQYF.

This clone was detected once. The chain employs TRBV6-5 and TRBJ1-2, with TRBD1 matching 12 bases. Germline V lookup: CDR1 MNHEY, CDR2 SVGAGI. Germline trimming cut 1 base from V and 2 bases from J; bases unmatched to any gene: 2. CDR3 length: 16 residues. The CDR3 bases are TGTGCCAGCAGTTACTACGGGACAGGGGGCAACTATGGCTACACCTTC. It is translated as CASSYYGTGGNYGYTF.

The chain links TRBV14 to TRBJ1-4; no clear D gene. V lost 2 bases, J lost 13 bases, and 20 bases lay in between. CDR3 length: 15 amino acids. The germline gives CDR1 SGHDN, CDR2 FVKESK. The CDR3 reads CASSQRSQDAGGLFF. The DNA for the CDR3 is TGTGCCAGCAGCCAACGTAGTCAGGACGCAGGTGGACTGTTTTTT.

V usage is TRBV11-2 and J usage is TRBJ2-7; D is undetermined. Between the trimmed V and J ends, which lost 0 bases and 7 bases, there was a span of 10 bases. The CDR3 is 13 amino acids. Looked up from germline, CDR1 is SGHAT and CDR2 is FQNNGV. The DNA of the CDR3 is TGTGCCAGCAGCTTAGACGCCGGCTTGGAGCAGTACTTC. As protein: CASSLDAGLEQYF.

The rearrangement links TRBV7-8 to TRBJ2-3, with D tentatively TRBD1 or TRBD2 (6 bases each). V lost 1 base and J 6 bases, leaving 17 bases between the germline ends. Germline loops: CDR1 SGHVS, CDR2 FQNEAQ. The CDR3 has 16 amino acids. For the CDR3, the DNA is TGTGCCAGCAGCTTAGGAGTTGAGGGGGGCGGCGATACGCAGTATTTT. It is translated as CASSLGVEGGGDTQYF.

This chain connects TRBV9 to TRBJ1-3, with D uncertain. CDR1 and CDR2 (germline): SGDLS, YYNGEE. The CDR3 extends over 14 amino acids. V was pared by 5 bases and J by 0 bases, with 9 bases between. The CDR3 region is CASSDASSGNTIYF. The CDR3 DNA follows: TGTGCCAGCAGTGATGCGAGCTCTGGAAACACCATATATTTT.

The genes are TRBV5-1 and TRBJ1-1; no definite D call. Germline CDR1 SGHRS, CDR2 YFSETQ. The CDR3 covers 13 residues. V was trimmed by 4 bases and J by 7 bases, leaving 14 bases between them. CDR3 in DNA: TGCGCCAGCAGCGTTGTAGGTATCGATGAAGCTTTCTTT. As protein: CASSVVGIDEAFF.

In this sample, this clone turned up a few times. The chain has TRBV18 and TRBJ2-5; 9 bases align to TRBD1. The DNA end is a closer match to TRBJ2-7, so the J assignment may be wrong. This CDR3 region has 15 residues. Germline CDR1 and CDR2: KGHSH and LQKENI. The CDR3: CASSPGTGISYEQYF. The CDR3 bases are TGTGCCAGCTCACCAGGGACAGGGATTTCCTACGAGCAGTACTTC.

This clone has a handful of counts. The chain joins TRBV14 to TRBJ1-4; no reliable D call. Per germline, CDR1 SGHDN and CDR2 FVKESK. CDR3 length: 19 residues. The ends were cut back, 0 bases at V and 8 bases at J, with 25 bases in the middle. The DNA for the CDR3 is TGTGCCAGCAGCCAAGAGAAAGGGTTAGGCCGAATCTCGAGAGAAAAACTGTTTTTT. It codes for CASSQEKGLGRISREKLFF.

The CDR3 here is CASSIRASSTGELFF. The DNA of the CDR3 is TGTGCCAGCAGCATAAGGGCTAGCAGCACCGGGGAGCTGTTTTTT. The rearrangement links TRBV7-3 to TRBJ2-2; perhaps TRBD2 as D (5 bases). CDR3 size: 15 residues. Trimming cost V 5 bases and J 4 bases, with 14 bases left between them. The germline V gene encodes CDR1 SGHTA and CDR2 FQGTGA.

V and J are TRBV2 and TRBJ1-1; 7 bases line up with TRBD1. The trim removed 7 bases at V and 4 bases at J, leaving 9 bases unmatched. This CDR3 spans 14 amino acids. From germline, CDR1 is SNHLY and CDR2 FYNNEI. The CDR3 nucleotides read TGTGCCAGCACCCTGACAGGGTTTGGCACTGAAGCTTTCTTT. Protein sequence: CASTLTGFGTEAFF.

The chain recombines TRBV19 with TRBJ2-1, with TRBD2 matching 13 bases. Germline V gene lookup returns CDR1 LNHDA and CDR2 SQIVND (reference sequence). After removal of 5 bases from V and 5 bases from J, the junction contained 6 bases not matched to a gene. The length of the CDR3 is 16 residues. CDR3 protein: CASSLMGLAGNNEQFF. The CDR3 DNA follows: TGTGCCAGTAGTCTCATGGGACTAGCGGGGAACAATGAGCAGTTCTTC.

The chain has TRBV19 and TRBJ1-3; D uncertain. Trimming took 7 bases from V and 0 from J, leaving 13 bases between them. Germline V CDR1 and CDR2: LNHDA, SQIVND (reference sequence). The CDR3 consists of 15 residues. The CDR3 here is CASNPGRSSGNTIYF. In DNA, the CDR3 is TGTGCCAGTAATCCCGGACGGAGCTCTGGAAACACCATATATTTT. Complete variable domain (other parts from reference TRBV19 and TRBJ1-3): DGGITQSPKYLFRKEGQNVTLSCEQNLNHDAMYWYRQDPGQGLRLIYYSQIVNDFQKGDIAEGYSVSREKKESFPLTVTSAQKNPTAFYLCASNPGRSSGNTIYFGEGSWLTVV.

This chain connects TRBV21-1 to TRBJ2-5; the table calls TRBD2, which could not be checked here. TRBV21-1 is designated a pseudogene. This CDR3 has 16 residues. The CDR3 bases are TGTGCCAGCAGCCTTTACCAAGCGGAGATCCAAGAGACCCAGTACTTC. Translation: CASSLYQAEIQETQYF.

The chain combines TRBV5-1 with TRBJ2-3; D gene ambiguous. The CDR3 loop spans 12 amino acids. In germline, CDR1 is SGHRS, CDR2 YFSETQ. Trimming took off 4 bases at V and 2 bases at J, with 5 bases between the two ends. CDR3 bases: TGCGCCAGCAGCACGACCACAGATACGCAGTATTTT. This sequence encodes CASSTTTDTQYF. Full variable domain (missing parts from reference TRBV5-1 and TRBJ2-3): KAGVTQTPRYLIKTRGQQVTLSCSPISGHRSVSWYQQTPGQGLQFLFEYFSETQRNKGNFPGRFSGRQFSNSRSEMNVSTLELGDSALYLCASSTTTDTQYFGPGTRLTVL.

J is TRBJ2-2 and V is TRBV5-5; 9 bases are a match to TRBD2. The ends lost 1 base at V and 5 bases at J; junction bases unmatched: 6. The CDR3 length is 16 residues. Germline loops: CDR1 SGHKS, CDR2 YYEKEE (reference sequence). This CDR3 reads CASSLHLAGSTGELFF. The CDR3 nucleotides are TGTGCCAGCAGCTTGCATCTAGCGGGATCAACCGGGGAGCTGTTTTTT. The variable domain in full, with the rest retrieved from reference TRBV5-5 and TRBJ2-2, is DAGVTQSPTHLIKTRGQQVTLRCSPISGHKSVSWYQQVLGQGPQFIFQYYEKEERGRGNFPDRFSARQFPNYSSELNVNALLLGDSALYLCASSLHLAGSTGELFFGEGSRLTVL.

The chain links TRBV18 to TRBJ2-7; 9 bases map to TRBD1. The V gene end was trimmed by 6 bases and the J gene end by 0 bases; junction bases not matched to a gene: 6. The CDR3 is made up of 15 amino acids. Germline V CDR1 and CDR2: KGHSH, LQKENI. The CDR3 DNA reads as TGTGCCAGCTCCGTGGGACAGGGTAACTCCTACGAGCAGTACTTC. This encodes CASSVGQGNSYEQYF.

The chain recombines TRBV7-9 with TRBJ2-7; the D gene is possibly TRBD1 (5 bases). Between the trimmed V and J ends, which lost 8 bases and 2 bases, there was a span of 10 bases. There are 12 residues in the CDR3. Germline CDR1 and CDR2: SEHNR and FQNEAQ (reference sequence). The CDR3 coding sequence is TGTGCCAGCCAACCAGGGCCCTACGAGCAGTACTTC. Its protein is CASQPGPYEQYF.

V is TRBV9 and J is TRBJ1-6, with D perhaps matching TRBD1 (5 bases). The germline CDR1 and CDR2 sequences are SGDLS and YYNGEE. V dropped 0 bases and J dropped 6 bases, with 16 bases sitting between them. This CDR3 comprises 17 residues. The CDR3 DNA reads as TGTGCCAGCAGCGTAGATCTTCAGGGTTTAGGTAATTCACCCCTCCACTTT. It encodes CASSVDLQGLGNSPLHF.

V is TRBV19 and J is TRBJ1-1, with D possibly matching TRBD1 (5 bases). The V gene's germline CDR1 is LNHDA and CDR2 SQIVND (reference sequence). The CDR3 sequence is 12 residues long. Deletions cut 9 bases from V and 3 bases from J, with 11 bases between. CDR3: CASRVGYTEAFF. CDR3 sequence (DNA): TGTGCCAGCAGGGTCGGGTACACTGAAGCTTTCTTT.

This chain joins TRBV19 and TRBJ2-1; D is tentatively TRBD1 or TRBD2 (5 bases each). Germline V gene data show CDR1 as LNHDA and CDR2 as SQIVND (reference sequence). The CDR3 is made up of 16 amino acids. The ends were cut back, 1 base at V and 8 bases at J, with 18 bases in the middle. CDR3 coding DNA: TGTGCCAGTAGTATAGCCGCATTGGGGGATAGGCATGAGCAGTTCTTC. Its protein is CASSIAALGDRHEQFF.